This TCR beta chain is drawn from a study of molecular identifiers for immune sequencing clone quantification (dated by TCRdb to 2016 to 2019). About the study as a whole: In a replicate experiment, RNA from around 18,000 or 91,000 naive CD8 T cells was split into five aliquots, four of which were sequenced. This methods study used CD8 T cells to benchmark TCR RNA copy counting and molecular-identifier clustering-based TCR repertoire sequencing (MIDCIRS). Points the paper makes about the study in general: A single cell's worth of spiked-in Jurkat TCR RNA was reported detectable even among under 1.1 million naive CD8 T cells. About 3.1 recovered TCR RNA copies per cell were obtained by modeling, versus roughly 9.1 by digital PCR, implying a capture efficiency of approximately 30%. Clones above 20 RNA copies held over 99% of molecules in CMV-specific effector cells but under 1% in naive cells. When barcode sub-clustering was not used, chimeric consensus sequences inflated TCR diversity, with chimeras reaching as high as 47%. Highly expanded clone sizes could be underestimated if identical TCR molecules share a barcode. Naive libraries contained spiked-in Jurkat TCR RNA (around eleven copies' worth), which is not part of the donor repertoire.

This clonotype was seen at least ten times. The antigen it binds to is not known. Per-base qualities were not stored, and no clone one base away is much larger. Taken from cysteine to phenylalanine, the CDR3 has 14 residues. Only CDR3 DNA remains: 42 bases, in frame from the first base. Deletion took 1 base off V and 5 bases off J, with a span of 12 bases between the germline ends. CDR1 LGHDT and CDR2 YNNKEL are derived from the germline V gene (reference sequence). Libraries of naive CD8 T cells were built from approximately 22,000 to 940,000 sorted cells, with 10%, 30% or 50% of the purified RNA used. Naive CD8 T cells, defined as CD8+CD4-CCR7+CD45RA+, were FACS-sorted into RLT Plus buffer on a BD FACSAria II. Detection sensitivity was tested by spiking Jurkat RNA equal to roughly nine TCR copies' worth into samples containing roughly 17,000-1,100,000 naive CD8 T cells. CD8 T cells were enriched with RosetteSep CD8+ T Cell Enrichment Cocktail and Ficoll-Paque, followed by ACK red cell lysis.

Libraries came from PCR. Data came from an Illumina HiSeq 4000. Bulk TCR libraries were generated as previously described, with the TCR primers listed in Table S5 used. Total RNA was purified with the Qiagen AllPrep DNA/RNA kit. Reads from multiple sequencing runs of the same library were pooled before analysis. The original methods were these. Only reads with exact TCR constant sequence were kept, trimmed to 150 nt, and grouped by their 12-nt molecular barcodes. Reads inside each barcode group were sub-clustered using a 15% Levenshtein threshold, and a quality-weighted consensus sequence was constructed for each RNA molecule. Non-functional sequences were excluded, and lower-count sequences lying one edit away from another sequence were also excluded. On the basis of fitting two negative binomial distributions, barcode sub-clusters with fewer than 20% of the maximum read count were discarded. TCRdb cleaned the public reads at Q25 with fastp, built clones with MiXCR and kept in-frame beta chains. When rows share a CDR3 protein, they turn into one entry using the most common DNA and genes. V and J calls and clone size were set by TCRdb, not the authors. This sample gives over 600,000 distinct CDR3 sequences in total; 15% to 20% of them show up just once. The leading ten clones occupy roughly 0.83% of the sample.

What was sequenced was naive CD8+ T cells from blood, with Jurkat cell RNA spiked in. The sample's cell subset or site label is to be understood as: FACS-sorted CD8+CD4-CCR7+CD45RA+ naive T cells. The source is a human donor in good health. Some libraries in this study had Jurkat cell RNA spiked in. This receptor chain uses TRBV3-1 and TRBJ2-7; 7 matching bases give a weak D call of TRBD1. Read as DNA, the sequence is TGTGCCAGCAGCCAAGGAGGAGGGGGCGACGAGCAGTACTTC. Translated, it gives CASSQGGGGDEQYF.